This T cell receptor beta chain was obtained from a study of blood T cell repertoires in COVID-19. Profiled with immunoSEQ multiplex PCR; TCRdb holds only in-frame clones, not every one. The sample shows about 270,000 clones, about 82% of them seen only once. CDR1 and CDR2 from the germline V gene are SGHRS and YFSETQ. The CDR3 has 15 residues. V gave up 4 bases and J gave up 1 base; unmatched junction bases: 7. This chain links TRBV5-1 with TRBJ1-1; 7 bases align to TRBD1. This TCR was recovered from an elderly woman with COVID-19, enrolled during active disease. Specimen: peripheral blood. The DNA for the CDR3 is TGCGCCAGCAGCCGCGACAGGGAACCGAACACTGAAGCTTTCTTT. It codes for CASSRDREPNTEAFF.